The table lists the clone carrying this T cell receptor (beta chain) with a count of one. This CDR3 has 14 residues. The ends were cut back, 0 bases at V and 1 base at J, with 6 bases in the middle. CDR1 is MGHRA, CDR2 YSYEKL, per germline. These data come from a study of T cell responses to AZD1222 COVID-19 vaccine. The protocol was immunoSEQ multiplex PCR, while the TCRdb copy is restricted to in-frame clones and leaves out a portion. The table includes about 130,000 clones, 90% detected once. The receptor was isolated from an adult in good health. The source was peripheral blood, collected on day 0 of AZD1222 vaccination. The chain employs TRBV4-1 and TRBJ1-2; D unclear. The DNA of the CDR3 is TGCGCCAGCAGCCAAGAGGCACATAACTATGGCTACACCTTC. Translation: CASSQEAHNYGYTF.